This T cell receptor (beta chain) was profiled in a study of T cell changes during pregnancy in multiple sclerosis. Here immunoSEQ multiplex PCR was the method, and the copy in TCRdb shows in-frame clones only, minus some. The data show under 70,000 clones, with approximately 94% seen just once and 2% to 3% held by the top ten. V lost 0 bases, J lost 8 bases, and 17 bases lay in between. CDR1 is SGDLS and CDR2 is YYNGEE in the germline V gene. The CDR3 totals 15 residues. This specimen consisted of CD8+ T cells from peripheral blood mononuclear cells, obtained after pregnancy. This sequence joins TRBV9 and TRBJ1-2, with D unresolved. The receptor comes from a female donor with multiple sclerosis, enrolled in a pregnancy study. CDR3 DNA: TGTGCCAGCAGCGTAGGGTCGCCGGGGAGGCGAGGCTACACCTTC. Protein product: CASSVGSPGRRGYTF.